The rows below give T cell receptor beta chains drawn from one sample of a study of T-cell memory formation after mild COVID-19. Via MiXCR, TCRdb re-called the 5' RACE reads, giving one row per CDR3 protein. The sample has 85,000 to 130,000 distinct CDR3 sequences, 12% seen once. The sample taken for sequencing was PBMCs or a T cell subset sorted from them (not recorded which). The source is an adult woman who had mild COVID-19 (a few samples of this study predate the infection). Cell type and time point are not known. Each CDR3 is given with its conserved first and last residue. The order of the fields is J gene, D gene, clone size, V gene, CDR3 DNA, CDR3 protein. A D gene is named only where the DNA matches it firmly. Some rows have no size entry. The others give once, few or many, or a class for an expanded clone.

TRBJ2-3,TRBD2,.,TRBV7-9,TGTGCCAGCAGCTTAGGCCCAGGACTAGCGGGCACAGATACGCAGTATTTT,CASSLGPGLAGTDTQYF
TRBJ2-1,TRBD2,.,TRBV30,TGTGCCTGGAGATTAACGGGAGGGAAGTACAATGAGCAGTTCTTC,CAWRLTGGKYNEQFF
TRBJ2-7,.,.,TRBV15,TGTGCCACCAGCAGAGATGGCGGGGACGAGCAGTACTTC,CATSRDGGDEQYF
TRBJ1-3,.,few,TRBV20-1,TGCAGTGCTAGTTGGGGGGATACTGGAAACACCATATATTTT,CSASWGDTGNTIYF
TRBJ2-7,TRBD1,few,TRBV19,TGTGCCAGTAGGCCAGGGACAGGAGACTACGAGCAGTACTTC,CASRPGTGDYEQYF
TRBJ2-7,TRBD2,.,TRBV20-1,TGCAGTGCTAGAGATGAACCTAGCGGGAGGGGCGAGCAGTACTTC,CSARDEPSGRGEQYF
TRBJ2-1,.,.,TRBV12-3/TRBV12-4,TGTGCCAGCAGCTTAGGGGGGCTCAATGAGCAGTTCTTC,CASSLGGLNEQFF
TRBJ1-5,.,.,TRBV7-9,TGTGCCAGCAGCCCCGAGAGGGATCAGCCCCAGCATTTT,CASSPERDQPQHF
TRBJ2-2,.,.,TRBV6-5,TGTGCCAGCAGTGGACCCGGGGAGCTGTTTTTT,CASSGPGELFF
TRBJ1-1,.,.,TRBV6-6,TGTGCCCTTCAAGAGGGCCAGAACACTGAAGCTTTCTTT,CALQEGQNTEAFF
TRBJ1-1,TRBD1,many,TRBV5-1,TGCGCCAGCAGCCCCGGACAGGGGAACACTGAAGCTTTCTTT,CASSPGQGNTEAFF
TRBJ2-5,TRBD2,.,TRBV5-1,TGCGCCAGCAGCCTGACTAGCGGGAGGGAGTCGTCAGAGACCCAGTACTTC,CASSLTSGRESSETQYF
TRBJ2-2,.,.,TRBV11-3,TGTGCCAGCAGCCCCGGAAGAGGGACATCGAACACCGGGGAGCTGTTTTTT,CASSPGRGTSNTGELFF
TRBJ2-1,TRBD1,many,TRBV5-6,TGTGCCAGCAGCTTGGGGACAGGGGACTACAATGAGCAGTTCTTC,CASSLGTGDYNEQFF
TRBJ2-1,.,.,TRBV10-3,TGTGCCGTTATGCAGGGTGATGAGCAGTTCTTC,CAVMQGDEQFF
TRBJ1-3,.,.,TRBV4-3,TGCGCCAGCAGCCAAGATGCTGGAAACACCATATATTTT,CASSQDAGNTIYF
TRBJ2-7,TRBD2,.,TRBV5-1,TGCGCCAGCAGCTCTTGGACTAGCGGGAAAGGAAGACCGGACGAGCAGTACTTC,CASSSWTSGKGRPDEQYF
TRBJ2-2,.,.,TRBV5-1,TGCGCCAGCAGCTCCATAACCGGGGAGCTGTTTTTT,CASSSITGELFF
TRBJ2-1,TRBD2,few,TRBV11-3,TGTGCCAGCAGCCCGAGACTAGCGGAGGGGGATGAGCAGTTCTTC,CASSPRLAEGDEQFF
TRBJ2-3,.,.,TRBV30,TGTGCCTGGAGTGGACTCGATCTTTTTATCACAGATACGCAGTATTTT,CAWSGLDLFITDTQYF
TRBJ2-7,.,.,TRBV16,TGTGCCAGCAGCCAAAGGAGGGGTACCTACGAGCAGTACTTC,CASSQRRGTYEQYF
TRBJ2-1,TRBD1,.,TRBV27,TGTGCCAGCAGAAGACAGGGGGGCTCCTACAATGAGCAGTTCTTC,CASRRQGGSYNEQFF
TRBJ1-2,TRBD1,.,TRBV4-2,TGTGCCAGCAGCATCCCAGGGGGAAACTATGGCTACACCTTC,CASSIPGGNYGYTF
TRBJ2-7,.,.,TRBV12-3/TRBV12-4,TGTGCCAGCATCGGAGGGCCCTCCTACGAGCAGTACTTC,CASIGGPSYEQYF
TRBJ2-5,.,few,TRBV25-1,TGTGCCAGCAGTGAATATACAGACTACCAAGAGACCCAGTACTTC,CASSEYTDYQETQYF
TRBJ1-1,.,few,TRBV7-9,TGTGCCAGCAGTTGGGGAGGAACTGAAGCTTTCTTT,CASSWGGTEAFF
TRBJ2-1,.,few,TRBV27,TGTGCCAGCTCTGACGGGACATGGGGAAATGAGCAGTTCTTC,CASSDGTWGNEQFF
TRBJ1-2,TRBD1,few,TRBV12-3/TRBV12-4,TGTGCCAGCACCTACGACGGGACAGGGTATGGCTACACCTTC,CASTYDGTGYGYTF
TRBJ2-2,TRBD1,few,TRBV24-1,TGTGCCACCAGTGATTTGACAGGGGTAAACACCGGGGAGCTGTTTTTT,CATSDLTGVNTGELFF
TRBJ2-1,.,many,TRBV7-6,TGTGCCAGCAGCTTAGTTGAGGAGGGGCGCTCCTACAATGAGCAGTTCTTC,CASSLVEEGRSYNEQFF
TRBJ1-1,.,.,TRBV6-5,TGTGCCAGCGGGACGGGGTCGAACACTGAAGCTTTCTTT,CASGTGSNTEAFF
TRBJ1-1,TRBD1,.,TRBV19,TGTGCCAGTAGTACCGCTCGGACAGGCAGGAACACTGAAGCTTTCTTT,CASSTARTGRNTEAFF
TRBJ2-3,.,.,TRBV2,TGTGCCAGCAGTGATCATCTACCGTACCCGGGCACAGATACGCAGTATTTT,CASSDHLPYPGTDTQYF
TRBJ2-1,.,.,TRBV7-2,TGTGCCAGCAGATATCTTAATGAGCAGTTCTTC,CASRYLNEQFF
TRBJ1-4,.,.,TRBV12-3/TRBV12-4,TGTGCCAGCAGTCCTGACAACTGGGGGGAAAAACTGTTTTTT,CASSPDNWGEKLFF
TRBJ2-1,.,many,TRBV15,TGTGCCACCAGTTTGGATAGGGGGGCCAATGAGCAGTTCTTC,CATSLDRGANEQFF
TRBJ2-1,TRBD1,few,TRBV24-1,TGTGCCACCGGACAGGGCTCCTACAATGAGCAGTTCTTC,CATGQGSYNEQFF
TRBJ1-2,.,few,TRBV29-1,TGCAGCGTTGAAGGAGGGTACGGCTACACCTTC,CSVEGGYGYTF
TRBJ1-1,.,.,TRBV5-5,TGTGCCAGCAGCTACTACTTTGGGGCGCCGGGGACTGAAGCTTTCTTT,CASSYYFGAPGTEAFF
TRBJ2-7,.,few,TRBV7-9,TGTGCCAGCAGCCCTCGGGCCGGGGAGCAGTACTTC,CASSPRAGEQYF
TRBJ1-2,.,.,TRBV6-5,TGTGCCAGCAGAGAAGGAGGCAACCCTAACTATGGCTACACCTTC,CASREGGNPNYGYTF
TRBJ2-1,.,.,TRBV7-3,TGTGCCAGCAGCTCCCCCGTCTCGGGTGAGCAGTTCTTC,CASSSPVSGEQFF
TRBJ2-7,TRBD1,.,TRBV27,TGTGCCAGCAGATTAAGAGGCGGGACAGGGGAGTACGAGCAGTACTTC,CASRLRGGTGEYEQYF
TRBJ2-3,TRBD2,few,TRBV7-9,TGTGCCAGCAGCCAAGCCGGACTAGCGGTCACAGATACGCAGTATTTT,CASSQAGLAVTDTQYF
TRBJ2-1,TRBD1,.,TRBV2,TGTGCCAGCGAGACCGGGACAGATCTTACGAATGAGCAGTTCTTC,CASETGTDLTNEQFF
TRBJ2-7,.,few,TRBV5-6,TGTGCCAGCAGCTTGACAGGGCCAGCCTACGAGCAGTACTTC,CASSLTGPAYEQYF